The 31 T cell receptor beta chains below come from one sample, sequenced in a study of shared clonotypes between healthy human individuals. TCRdb keeps only in-frame clones here, not all; method: immunoSEQ multiplex PCR. The sample includes about 1,500,000 clones, roughly 96% of them seen just once. Sequenced sample: naive CD4+ T cells sorted from blood. Described subset: CD45RA+ positively selected. The receptors here all came from a man younger than 40 in good health.

Of note for this clone: The junction departs from the called germline gene at one end, perhaps through a read error. J is TRBJ2-1 and V is TRBV7-2, with D uncertain. The germline V gene encodes CDR1 SGHTA and CDR2 FQGNSA. CDR3 length: 13 residues. The DNA for the CDR3 is TGTGCCAGCAGCTTAGCATCCTACGATGAGCAGTTCTTC. This sequence encodes CASSLASYDEQFF.

The chain carries TRBV5-6 and TRBJ1-4; TRBD1 is a possible D gene (5 bases). This CDR3 is built from 15 residues. Germline assignment: CDR1 SGHDT and CDR2 YYEEEE. Trimming took off 4 bases at V and 5 bases at J, with 15 bases between the two ends. The CDR3 sequence: CASSGTYDRNEKLFF. CDR3 bases: TGTGCCAGCAGCGGGACCTACGACAGAAATGAAAAACTGTTTTTT.

V usage is TRBV10-3 and J usage is TRBJ1-5; the D gene is possibly TRBD1 (5 bases). Germline lookup yields CDR1 ENHRY and CDR2 SYGVKD. The length of the CDR3 is 14 residues. V shed 6 bases and J shed 5 bases, with 14 bases lying between them. The chain's CDR3 is CAISPGTLDQPQHF. CDR3 nucleotide sequence: TGTGCCATCAGCCCTGGGACGTTGGATCAGCCCCAGCATTTT.

Here the CDR3 reads CASSFAPTNTGELFF. The CDR3 nucleotides are TGTGCCAGCAGCTTCGCCCCGACTAACACCGGGGAGCTGTTTTTT. The V gene is TRBV7-2, the J gene TRBJ2-2; D is uncertain. V was clipped by 3 bases and J by 2 bases, with 10 bases between them. Germline-derived CDR1 and CDR2 are SGHTA and FQGNSA. CDR3 length: 15 amino acids.

The chain is built from TRBV7-9 and TRBJ1-2; 8 positions match TRBD1. Germline V gene data show CDR1 as SEHNR and CDR2 as FQNEAQ (reference sequence). Trimming cost V 4 bases and J 5 bases; bases outside gene matches: 12. This CDR3 is 16 amino acids long. This chain's CDR3 is CASSSDRAVVSYGYTF. Written as DNA, the CDR3 is TGTGCCAGCAGCTCGGACAGGGCTGTTGTGTCGTATGGCTACACCTTC.

The chain uses TRBV28 and TRBJ1-1; a weak D match, TRBD1 (5 bases). Germline V gene data show CDR1 as MDHEN and CDR2 as SYDVKM. The CDR3 loop spans 11 amino acids. Between the trimmed V and J ends, which lost 8 bases and 11 bases, there was a span of 15 bases. CDR3 DNA sequence: TGTGCCAGCCACGGGGCGGGGTATGCTTTCTTT. This sequence encodes CASHGAGYAFF.

CDR3 nucleotides: TGTGCCAGCAGTCGACAGGGTGGAGCCTACAATGAGCAGTTCTTC. As protein: CASSRQGGAYNEQFF. The rearrangement uses TRBV28 and TRBJ2-1; 7 bases agree with TRBD1. Germline V CDR1 and CDR2: MDHEN, SYDVKM. The CDR3 runs 15 residues. V lost 5 bases and J lost 2; bases outside the gene matches: 6.

This rearrangement joins TRBV9 to TRBJ2-3; 7 bases align to TRBD1. Germline V gene sequence: CDR1 SGDLS, CDR2 YYNGEE. Trimming removed 3 bases from V and 0 bases from J; junction bases left unmatched: 10. This CDR3 is 17 amino acids long. CDR3 region: CASSAPRDRASTDTQYF. As DNA, the CDR3 is TGTGCCAGCAGCGCCCCCCGGGACAGAGCTAGCACAGATACGCAGTATTTT.

The chain recombines TRBV19 with TRBJ1-1; unclear D gene. V was pared by 2 bases and J by 8 bases, with 9 bases between. This CDR3 is 12 amino acids long. Germline V gene data show CDR1 as LNHDA and CDR2 as SQIVND (reference sequence). CDR3 nucleotides: TGTGCCAGTAGTATAACCCCACAAGAAGCTTTCTTT. It specifies CASSITPQEAFF.

In nucleotides, the CDR3 is TGCGCCAGCAGCCAAGCCCGGGACTCTGGTGCAGATACGCAGTATTTT. The encoded protein is CASSQARDSGADTQYF. This chain links TRBV4-1 with TRBJ2-3; tentatively, D is TRBD2 (6 bases). V gave up 1 base and J gave up 4 bases, with 15 bases separating them. The CDR3 is 16 amino acids. Per the germline V gene, CDR1 is MGHRA and CDR2 is YSYEKL.

This sequence joins TRBV6-5 and TRBJ2-7, with D perhaps TRBD1 (6 bases). Germline CDR1 reads MNHEY; CDR2 reads SVGAGI. Deletions cut 10 bases from V and 0 bases from J, with 19 bases between. The CDR3 covers 15 residues. CDR3 sequence: CATRDRDMYSYEQYF. As DNA, the CDR3 is TGTGCCACACGAGACCGGGACATGTACTCCTACGAGCAGTACTTC.

Of note for this clone: Other DNA variants within this sample encode the same CDR3. The chain has TRBV2 and TRBJ2-3; D remains ambiguous. The CDR3 sequence is 12 residues long. Germline assignment: CDR1 SNHLY and CDR2 FYNNEI. V gave up 2 bases and J gave up 4 bases, with 4 bases separating them. DNA of the CDR3: TGTGCCAGCAGTGAACGGGCAGATACGCAGTATTTT. It specifies CASSERADTQYF.

This clone was seen a single time. The genes are TRBV2 and TRBJ2-7; no firm D call. Trimming shortened V by 8 bases and J by 0 bases, and 5 bases separated the two germline ends. CDR3 length: 11 residues. CDR1 and CDR2 (germline): SNHLY, FYNNEI. The CDR3 sequence: CASARSYEQYF. CDR3 coding DNA: TGTGCCAGCGCACGCTCCTACGAGCAGTACTTC.

V usage is TRBV28 and J usage is TRBJ1-2, with D perhaps matching TRBD1 (5 bases). CDR3 length equals 14 residues. Trimming took 7 bases from V and 0 from J, leaving 12 bases between them. Germline CDR1 reads MDHEN; CDR2 reads SYDVKM. CDR3 coding DNA: TGTGCCAGCAAAGAGGGGTCCACTAACTATGGCTACACCTTC. Its translation is CASKEGSTNYGYTF.

This sequence joins TRBV29-1 and TRBJ2-1; 13 bases are shared with TRBD2. Germline CDR1 and CDR2: SQVTM and ANQGSEA. The J segment lost 6 bases and the V segment lost 4 bases, leaving 15 bases of the junction unmatched. There are 18 residues in the CDR3. The CDR3 coding sequence is TGCAGCGTTGTACAAGGGACTAGCGGGGTCAAACCTCTCAATGAGCAGTTCTTC. It encodes CSVVQGTSGVKPLNEQFF.

About this clone itself: Other DNA sequences in this sample translate to the same CDR3. This chain uses TRBV18 with TRBJ2-5; weak D call: TRBD1 (5 bases). Looked up from germline, CDR1 is KGHSH and CDR2 is LQKENI. Trimming took off 1 base at V and 5 bases at J, with 11 bases between the two ends. CDR3 size: 14 residues. The CDR3 bases are TGTGCCAGCTCACCACTTGACAGTATCGAGACCCAGTACTTC. Protein product: CASSPLDSIETQYF.

This chain joins TRBV2 and TRBJ2-7; perhaps TRBD1 as D (5 bases). The V end was cut by 5 bases, the J end by 1 base, with 15 bases between. This CDR3 is 15 amino acids long. Germline CDR1 reads SNHLY; CDR2 reads FYNNEI. As DNA, the CDR3 is TGTGCCAGCAGTAGCAGGGTTTTGGGTTCCTACGAGCAGTACTTC. Its translation is CASSSRVLGSYEQYF.

With respect to this clone: Its ends do not fully match the called genes, so a read error is possible. The rearrangement joins TRBV2 to TRBJ1-2; TRBD1 aligns across 8 bases. There are 16 residues in the CDR3. Germline CDR1 SNHLY, CDR2 FYNNEI. This chain's CDR3 is CASSARGDRSSTARRF. The DNA for the CDR3 is TGTGCCAGCAGTGCAAGGGGGGACAGGTCTTCTACCGCTAGAAGATTC.

This chain links TRBV28 with TRBJ2-7, with TRBD1 as a possible D gene (5 bases). This CDR3 region has 14 residues. V was trimmed by 5 bases and J by 7 bases, leaving 18 bases between them. The germline gives CDR1 MDHEN, CDR2 SYDVKM. The DNA of the CDR3 is TGTGCCAGCAGTGAGAGTGTAGGGGTGAGAGAGCAGTACTTC. It encodes CASSESVGVREQYF. The full variable domain, completed using reference TRBV28 and TRBJ2-7, is DVKVTQSSRYLVKRTGEKVFLECVQDMDHENMFWYRQDPGLGLRLIYFSYDVKMKEKGDIPEGYSVSREKKERFSLILESASTNQTSMYLCASSESVGVREQYFGPGTRLTVT.

The chain has TRBV9 and TRBJ2-7; 7 bases fit TRBD1. CDR1 is SGDLS, CDR2 YYNGEE, per germline. V lost 4 bases to trimming and J lost 4 bases; unmatched junction nucleotides: 8. The CDR3 totals 14 residues. CDR3 nucleotides: TGTGCCAGCAGCTACCGGGACAGCCAGTACGAGCAGTACTTC. As protein: CASSYRDSQYEQYF.

The chain couples TRBV7-2 to TRBJ2-7, with 8 bases matching TRBD1. The CDR3 is 15 residues long. The V segment lost 5 bases and the J segment 5 bases; nucleotides outside the gene matches: 11. Germline-derived CDR1 and CDR2 are SGHTA and FQGNSA. CDR3 in amino acids: CASSPLDRVVNEQYF. The CDR3 DNA sequence: TGTGCCAGCAGCCCCCTGGACAGGGTCGTGAACGAGCAGTACTTC.

The V and J genes are TRBV27 and TRBJ2-5, with D maybe TRBD2 (6 bases). The CDR3 has 16 residues. CDR1 and CDR2 from the germline V gene are MNHEY and SMNVEV (reference sequence). The V end was cut by 0 bases, the J end by 4 bases, with 15 bases between. In DNA, the CDR3 is TGTGCCAGCAGTTTATCCTCGGCTGGAGCGGGAGAGACCCAGTACTTC. Amino acids: CASSLSSAGAGETQYF.

The rearrangement links TRBV5-5 to TRBJ2-3, with 8 bases lining up with TRBD2. J was trimmed by 4 bases and V by 2 bases; bases with no gene match: 9. From germline, CDR1 is SGHKS and CDR2 YYEKEE (reference sequence). The CDR3 spans 16 residues. The CDR3 nucleotides are TGTGCCAGCAGCTTTCATACTAGCGGAAGGGCAGATACGCAGTATTTT. Its protein product is CASSFHTSGRADTQYF.

V and J are TRBV29-1 and TRBJ1-1; D is perhaps TRBD1 (6 bases). Germline V gene data show CDR1 as SQVTM and CDR2 as ANQGSEA. V was trimmed by 4 bases and J by 2 bases, leaving 11 bases between them. There are 13 residues in the CDR3. Here the CDR3 DNA reads TGCAGCGTTGCAGGGGCTTCAAACACTGAAGCTTTCTTT. Translated, it gives CSVAGASNTEAFF.

The J gene is TRBJ1-5, the V gene TRBV5-1; possible D gene TRBD1, 5 bases. The CDR3 has 14 amino acids. Trimming stripped 2 bases from V and 7 bases from J, with 13 bases between. Germline V gene sequence: CDR1 SGHRS, CDR2 YFSETQ. CDR3 sequence (DNA): TGCGCCAGCAGCTTTCAGGGTCAAGGGCAGCCCCAGCATTTT. Protein product: CASSFQGQGQPQHF.

CDR3 bases: TGTGCCAGCAGCTTAGAGAGTACATCGTTAGATACGCAGTATTTT. Translation gives CASSLESTSLDTQYF. The genes are TRBV7-9 and TRBJ2-3, with D unresolved. The CDR3 totals 15 residues. Germline CDR1 and CDR2: SEHNR and FQNEAQ (reference sequence). V was pared by 1 base and J by 5 bases, with 13 bases between.

The table lists this clone with a few counts. The gene calls are TRBV2 and TRBJ2-7, with 7 bases lining up with TRBD2. Per germline, CDR1 SNHLY and CDR2 FYNNEI. This CDR3 has 14 amino acids. The ends lost 8 bases at V and 3 bases at J; junction bases unmatched: 10. The DNA of the CDR3 is TGTGCCAGCGGGAAGAGCGGGATCCGCTACGAGCAGTACTTC. Translation: CASGKSGIRYEQYF.

The rearrangement uses TRBV18 and TRBJ2-3; 9 bases map to TRBD1. CDR1 is KGHSH and CDR2 is LQKENI in the germline V gene. The V segment lost 1 base and the J segment 2 bases; nucleotides outside the gene matches: 4. The CDR3 has 16 amino acids. CDR3 amino acids: CASSPRRDRATDTQYF. The DNA for the CDR3 is TGTGCCAGCTCACCACGCCGGGACAGGGCCACAGATACGCAGTATTTT.

The chain employs TRBV10-3 and TRBJ2-7, with 7 nucleotides matching TRBD1. Germline CDR1 reads ENHRY; CDR2 reads SYGVKD. The junction had 10 bases not matched to a gene; V was cut back by 10 bases and J by 4 bases. This CDR3 is built from 13 residues. CDR3 DNA sequence: TGTGCCAACCCAGAGGGACAGAGATACGAGCAGTACTTC. Amino acids: CANPEGQRYEQYF.

The V call is TRBV28, the J call TRBJ2-3; weak D call: TRBD2 (6 bases). Germline CDR1 reads MDHEN; CDR2 reads SYDVKM. CDR3 length: 13 amino acids. V lost 2 bases to trimming and J lost 11 bases, with 14 bases between them. The CDR3 bases are TGTGCCAGCAGTTTAGGTTTAGCGGCCCAGCAGTATTTT. Translated, it gives CASSLGLAAQQYF.

The chain has TRBV4-1 and TRBJ2-7; 12 bases align to TRBD2. Germline CDR1 MGHRA, CDR2 YSYEKL. Losses at the gene ends were 3 bases for V and 3 bases for J; bases not matched to a gene: 6. This CDR3 is 16 amino acids long. This chain's CDR3 is CASSQEGTSGFYEQYF. CDR3 in DNA: TGCGCCAGCAGCCAGGAAGGGACTAGCGGGTTCTACGAGCAGTACTTC.